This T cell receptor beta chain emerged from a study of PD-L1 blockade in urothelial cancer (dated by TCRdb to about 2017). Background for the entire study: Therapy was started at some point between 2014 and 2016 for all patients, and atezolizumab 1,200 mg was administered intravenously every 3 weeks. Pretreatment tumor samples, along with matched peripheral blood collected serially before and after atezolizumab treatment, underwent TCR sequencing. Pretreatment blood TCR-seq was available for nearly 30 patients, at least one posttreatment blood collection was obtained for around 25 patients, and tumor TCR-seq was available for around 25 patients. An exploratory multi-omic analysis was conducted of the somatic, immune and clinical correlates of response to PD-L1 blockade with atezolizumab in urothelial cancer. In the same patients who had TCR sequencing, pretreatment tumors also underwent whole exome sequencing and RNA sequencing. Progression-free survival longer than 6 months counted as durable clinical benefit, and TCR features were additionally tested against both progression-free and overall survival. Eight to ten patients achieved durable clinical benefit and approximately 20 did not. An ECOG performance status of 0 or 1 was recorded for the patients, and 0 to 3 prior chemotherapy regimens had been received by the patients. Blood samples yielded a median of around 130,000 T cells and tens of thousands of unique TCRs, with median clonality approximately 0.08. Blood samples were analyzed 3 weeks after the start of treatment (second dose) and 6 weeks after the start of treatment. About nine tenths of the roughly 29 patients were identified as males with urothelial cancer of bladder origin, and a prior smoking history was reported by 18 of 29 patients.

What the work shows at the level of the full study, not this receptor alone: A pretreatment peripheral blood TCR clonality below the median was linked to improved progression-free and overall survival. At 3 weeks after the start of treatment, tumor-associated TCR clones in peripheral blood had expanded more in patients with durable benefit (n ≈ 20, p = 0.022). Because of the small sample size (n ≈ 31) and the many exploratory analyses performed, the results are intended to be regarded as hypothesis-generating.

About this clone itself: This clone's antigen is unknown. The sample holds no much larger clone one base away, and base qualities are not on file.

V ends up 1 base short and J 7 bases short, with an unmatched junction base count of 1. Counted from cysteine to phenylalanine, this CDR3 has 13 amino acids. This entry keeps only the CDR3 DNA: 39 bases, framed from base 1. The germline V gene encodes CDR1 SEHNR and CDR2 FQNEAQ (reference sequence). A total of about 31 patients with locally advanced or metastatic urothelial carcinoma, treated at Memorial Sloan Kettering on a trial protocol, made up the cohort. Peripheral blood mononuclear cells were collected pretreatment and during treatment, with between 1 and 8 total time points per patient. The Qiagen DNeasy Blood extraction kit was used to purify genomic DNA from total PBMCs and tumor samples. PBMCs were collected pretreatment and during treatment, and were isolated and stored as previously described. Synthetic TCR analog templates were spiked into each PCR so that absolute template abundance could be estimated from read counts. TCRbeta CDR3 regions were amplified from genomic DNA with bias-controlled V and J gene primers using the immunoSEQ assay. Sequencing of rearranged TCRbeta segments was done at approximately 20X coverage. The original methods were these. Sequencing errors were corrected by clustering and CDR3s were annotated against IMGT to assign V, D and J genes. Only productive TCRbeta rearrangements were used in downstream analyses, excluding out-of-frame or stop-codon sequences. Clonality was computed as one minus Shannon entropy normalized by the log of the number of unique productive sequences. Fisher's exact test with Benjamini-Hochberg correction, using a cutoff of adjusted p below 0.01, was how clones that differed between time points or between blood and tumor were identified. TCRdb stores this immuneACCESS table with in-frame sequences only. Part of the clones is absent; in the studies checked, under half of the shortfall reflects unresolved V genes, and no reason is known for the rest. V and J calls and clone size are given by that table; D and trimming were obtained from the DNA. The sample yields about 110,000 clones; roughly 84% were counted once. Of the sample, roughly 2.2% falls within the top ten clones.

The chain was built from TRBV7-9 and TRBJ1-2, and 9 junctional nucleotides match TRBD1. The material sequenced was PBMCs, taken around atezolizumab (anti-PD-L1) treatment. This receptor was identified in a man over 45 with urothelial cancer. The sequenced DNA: TGTGCCAGCAGCTTAGACAGGGGGCCTGGCTACACCTTC. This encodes CASSLDRGPGYTF.